This T cell receptor (beta chain) was sequenced for a study of shared clonotypes between healthy human individuals. V was trimmed by 3 bases and J by 2 bases, leaving 26 bases between them. The CDR3 has 20 residues. Per the germline V gene, CDR1 is SGHVS and CDR2 is FQNEAQ. Only one count was recorded for this clone. This table comes from immunoSEQ multiplex PCR, and its TCRdb copy is limited to in-frame clones, with some not included. This table holds roughly 760,000 clones, around two thirds found once. The source of this sequence is a woman aged 25 to 45 in good health. Sequencing was carried out using memory CD4+ T cells sorted from blood. Subset here: CD45RA-negative fraction. V is TRBV7-8 and J is TRBJ2-4; D is unresolved. The CDR3 loop is CASSFLSAGLASITKNIQYF. In nucleotides, the CDR3 is TGTGCCAGCAGCTTTTTGTCGGCTGGGTTGGCGAGTATCACCAAAAACATTCAGTACTTC.